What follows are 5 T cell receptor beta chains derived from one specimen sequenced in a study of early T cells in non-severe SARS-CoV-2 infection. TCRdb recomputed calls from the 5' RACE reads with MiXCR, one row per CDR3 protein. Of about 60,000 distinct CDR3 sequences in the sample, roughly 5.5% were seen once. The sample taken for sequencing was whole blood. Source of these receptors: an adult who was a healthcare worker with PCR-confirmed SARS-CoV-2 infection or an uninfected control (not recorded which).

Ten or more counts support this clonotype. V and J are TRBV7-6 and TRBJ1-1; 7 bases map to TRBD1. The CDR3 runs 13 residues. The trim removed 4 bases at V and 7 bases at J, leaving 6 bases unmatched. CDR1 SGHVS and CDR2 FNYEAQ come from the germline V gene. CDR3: CASSSGGTVEAFF. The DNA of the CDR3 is TGTGCCAGCAGCTCCGGGGGGACAGTTGAAGCTTTCTTT.

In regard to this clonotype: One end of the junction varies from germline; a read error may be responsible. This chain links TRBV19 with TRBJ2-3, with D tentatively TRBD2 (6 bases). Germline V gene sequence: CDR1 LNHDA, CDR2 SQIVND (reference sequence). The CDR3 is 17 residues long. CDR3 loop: CASSATSRDGGADTQNF. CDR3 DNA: TGTGCCAGTAGTGCGACCTCCCGGGACGGCGGGGCAGATACGCAGAATTTT. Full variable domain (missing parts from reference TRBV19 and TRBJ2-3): DGGITQSPKYLFRKEGQNVTLSCEQNLNHDAMYWYRQDPGQGLRLIYYSQIVNDFQKGDIAEGYSVSREKKESFPLTVTSAQKNPTAFYLCASSATSRDGGADTQNFGPGTRLTVL.

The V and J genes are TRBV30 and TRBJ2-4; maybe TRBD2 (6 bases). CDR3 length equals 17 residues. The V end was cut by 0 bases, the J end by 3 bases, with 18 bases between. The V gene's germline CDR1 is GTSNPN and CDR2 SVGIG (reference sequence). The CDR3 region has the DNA TGTGCCTGGAGTGTAACGGTACCGGGGGATGGCAAAAACATTCAGTACTTC. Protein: CAWSVTVPGDGKNIQYF. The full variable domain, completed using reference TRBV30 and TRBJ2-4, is SQTIHQWPATLVQPVGSPLSLECTVEGTSNPNLYWYRQAAGRGLQLLFYSVGIGQISSEVPQNLSASRPQDRQFILSSKKLLLSDSGFYLCAWSVTVPGDGKNIQYFGAGTRLSVL.

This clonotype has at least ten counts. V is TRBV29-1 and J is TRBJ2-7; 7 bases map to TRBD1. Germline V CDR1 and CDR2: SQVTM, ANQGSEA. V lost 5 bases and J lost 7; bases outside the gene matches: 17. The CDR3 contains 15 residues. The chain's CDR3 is CSVTLGGNEKREQYF. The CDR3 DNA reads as TGCAGCGTTACCTTAGGGGGCAATGAAAAGAGGGAGCAGTACTTC.

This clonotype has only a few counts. In DNA form, the CDR3 reads TGTGCCAGCAGTACTGGGACTACAAGCTCCTACGAGCAGTACTTC. Translated: CASSTGTTSSYEQYF. The chain uses TRBV6-1 and TRBJ2-7, with TRBD2 identical over 7 bases. The length of the CDR3 is 15 residues. The germline gives CDR1 MNHNS, CDR2 SASEGT. After removal of 5 bases from V and 0 bases from J, the junction contained 7 bases not matched to a gene.